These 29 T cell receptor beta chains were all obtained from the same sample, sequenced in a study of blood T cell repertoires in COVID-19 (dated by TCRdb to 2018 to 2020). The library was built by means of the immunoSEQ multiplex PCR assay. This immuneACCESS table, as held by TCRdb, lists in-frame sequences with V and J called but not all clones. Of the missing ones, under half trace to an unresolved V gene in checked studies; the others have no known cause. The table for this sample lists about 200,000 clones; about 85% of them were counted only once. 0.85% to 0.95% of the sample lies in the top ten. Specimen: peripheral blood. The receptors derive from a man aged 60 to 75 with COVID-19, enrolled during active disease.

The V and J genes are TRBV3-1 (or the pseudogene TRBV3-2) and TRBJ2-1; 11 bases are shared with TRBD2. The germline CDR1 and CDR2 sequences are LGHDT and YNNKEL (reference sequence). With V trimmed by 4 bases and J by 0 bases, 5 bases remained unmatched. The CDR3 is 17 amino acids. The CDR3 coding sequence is TGTGCCAGCAGCCGATTGACTAGCGGGACCTCCTACAATGAGCAGTTCTTC. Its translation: CASSRLTSGTSYNEQFF.

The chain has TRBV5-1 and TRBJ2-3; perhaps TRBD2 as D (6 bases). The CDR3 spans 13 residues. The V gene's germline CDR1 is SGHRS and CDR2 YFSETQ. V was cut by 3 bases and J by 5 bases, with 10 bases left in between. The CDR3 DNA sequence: TGCGCCAGCAGCTACGGAGGGATAGATACGCAGTATTTT. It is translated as CASSYGGIDTQYF.

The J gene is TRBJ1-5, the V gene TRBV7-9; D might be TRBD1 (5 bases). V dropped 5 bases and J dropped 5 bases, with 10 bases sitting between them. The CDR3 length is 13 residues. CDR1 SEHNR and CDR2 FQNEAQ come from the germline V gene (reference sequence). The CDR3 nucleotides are TGTGCCAGCAGCGCCGACAGCTATCAGCCCCAGCATTTT. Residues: CASSADSYQPQHF. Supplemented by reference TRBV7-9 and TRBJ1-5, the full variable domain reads DTGVSQNPRHKITKRGQNVTFRCDPISEHNRLYWYRQTLGQGPEFLTYFQNEAQLEKSRLLSDRFSAERPKGSFSTLEIQRTEQGDSAMYLCASSADSYQPQHFGDGTRLSIL.

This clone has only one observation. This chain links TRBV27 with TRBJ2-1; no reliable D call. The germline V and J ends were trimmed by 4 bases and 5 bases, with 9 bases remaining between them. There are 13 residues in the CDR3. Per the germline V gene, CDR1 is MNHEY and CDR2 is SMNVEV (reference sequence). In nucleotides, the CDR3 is TGTGCCAGCAGTTCGCGCGGTAACAATGAGCAGTTCTTC. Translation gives CASSSRGNNEQFF.

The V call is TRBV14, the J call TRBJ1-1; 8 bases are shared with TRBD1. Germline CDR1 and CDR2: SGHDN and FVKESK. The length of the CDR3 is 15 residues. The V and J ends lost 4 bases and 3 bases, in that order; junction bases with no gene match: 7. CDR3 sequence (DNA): TGTGCCAGCAGCCTTTGGACAGGGTGGGACACTGAAGCTTTCTTT. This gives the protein CASSLWTGWDTEAFF.

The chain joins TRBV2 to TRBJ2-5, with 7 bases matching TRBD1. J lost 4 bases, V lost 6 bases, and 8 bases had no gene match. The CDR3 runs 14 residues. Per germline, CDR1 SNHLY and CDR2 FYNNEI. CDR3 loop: CASSPNRGIETQYF. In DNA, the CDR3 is TGTGCCAGCAGCCCTAACAGGGGTATAGAGACCCAGTACTTC.

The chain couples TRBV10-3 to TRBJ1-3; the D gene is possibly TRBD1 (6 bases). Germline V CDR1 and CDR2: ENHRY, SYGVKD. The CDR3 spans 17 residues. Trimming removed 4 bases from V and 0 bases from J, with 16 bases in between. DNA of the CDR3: TGTGCCATCAGTGGGTCCACAGGGATTGCCTCTGGAAACACCATATATTTT. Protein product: CAISGSTGIASGNTIYF.

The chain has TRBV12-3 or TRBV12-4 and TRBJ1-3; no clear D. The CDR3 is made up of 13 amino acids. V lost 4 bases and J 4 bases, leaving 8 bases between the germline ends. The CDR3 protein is CASSSQLGNTIYF. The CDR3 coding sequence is TGTGCCAGCAGTTCACAACTAGGAAACACCATATATTTT.

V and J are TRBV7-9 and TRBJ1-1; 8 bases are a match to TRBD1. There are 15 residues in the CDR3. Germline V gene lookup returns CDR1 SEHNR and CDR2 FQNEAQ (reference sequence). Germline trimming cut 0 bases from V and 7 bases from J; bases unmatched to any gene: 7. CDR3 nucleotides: TGTGCCAGCAGCTTAGCGATTTCCGGGACAGGTGAAGCTTTCTTT. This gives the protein CASSLAISGTGEAFF.

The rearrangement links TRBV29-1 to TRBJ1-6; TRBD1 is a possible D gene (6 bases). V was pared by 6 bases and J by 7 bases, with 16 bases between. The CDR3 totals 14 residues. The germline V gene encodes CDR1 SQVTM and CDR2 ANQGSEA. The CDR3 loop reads CSVASGDANSPLHF. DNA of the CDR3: TGCAGCGTAGCCTCAGGGGATGCCAATTCACCCCTCCACTTT.

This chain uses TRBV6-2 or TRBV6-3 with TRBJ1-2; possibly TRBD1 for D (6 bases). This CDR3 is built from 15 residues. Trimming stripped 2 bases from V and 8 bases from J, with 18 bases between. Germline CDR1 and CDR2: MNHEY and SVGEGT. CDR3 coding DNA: TGTGCCAGCAGTTACCGACGGGGGGCTCACGACGGCTACACCTTC. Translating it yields CASSYRRGAHDGYTF.

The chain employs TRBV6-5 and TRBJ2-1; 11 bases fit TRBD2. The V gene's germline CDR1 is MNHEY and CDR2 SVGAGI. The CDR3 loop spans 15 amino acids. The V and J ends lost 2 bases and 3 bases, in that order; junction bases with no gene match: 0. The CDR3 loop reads CASSYGTSGYNEQFF. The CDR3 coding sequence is TGTGCCAGCAGTTACGGGACTAGCGGCTACAATGAGCAGTTCTTC.

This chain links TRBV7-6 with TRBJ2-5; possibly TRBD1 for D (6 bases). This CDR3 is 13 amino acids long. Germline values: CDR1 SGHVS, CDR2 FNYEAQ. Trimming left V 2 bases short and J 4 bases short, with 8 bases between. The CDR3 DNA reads TGTGCCAGCAGCTTACCCAGGGGAGAGACCCAGTACTTC. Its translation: CASSLPRGETQYF.

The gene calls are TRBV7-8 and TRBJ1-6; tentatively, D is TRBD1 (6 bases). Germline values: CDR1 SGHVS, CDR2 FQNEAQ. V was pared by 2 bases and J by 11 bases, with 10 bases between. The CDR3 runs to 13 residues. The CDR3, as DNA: TGTGCCAGCAGCTTACAGGCAGGGGCACCCCTCCACTTT. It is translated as CASSLQAGAPLHF.

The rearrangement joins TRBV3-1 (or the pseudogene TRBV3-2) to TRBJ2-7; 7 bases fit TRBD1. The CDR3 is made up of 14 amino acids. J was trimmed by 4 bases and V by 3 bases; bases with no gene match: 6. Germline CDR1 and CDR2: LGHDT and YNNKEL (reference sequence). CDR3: CASSHLDREYEQYF. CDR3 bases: TGTGCCAGCAGCCACCTAGACAGGGAATACGAGCAGTACTTC.

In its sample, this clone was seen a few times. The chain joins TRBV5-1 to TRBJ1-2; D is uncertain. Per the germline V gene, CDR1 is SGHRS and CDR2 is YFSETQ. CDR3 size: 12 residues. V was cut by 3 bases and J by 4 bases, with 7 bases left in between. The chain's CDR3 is CASSSSSYGYTF. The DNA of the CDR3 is TGCGCCAGCAGCTCGAGCTCCTATGGCTACACCTTC.

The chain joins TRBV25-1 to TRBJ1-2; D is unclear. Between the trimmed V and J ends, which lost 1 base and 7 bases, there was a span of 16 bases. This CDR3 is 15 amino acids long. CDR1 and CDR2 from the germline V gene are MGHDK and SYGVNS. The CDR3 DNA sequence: TGTGCCAGCAGTGAATTAGGGCAGAAAGAGGGTGGCTACACCTTC. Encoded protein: CASSELGQKEGGYTF.

The CDR3 reads CASSLRRDYTEAFF. CDR3 sequence (DNA): TGCGCCAGCAGCTTGCGGCGGGACTACACTGAAGCTTTCTTT. The chain is built from TRBV5-1 and TRBJ1-1, with TRBD1 as a possible D gene (5 bases). V was cut by 1 base and J by 3 bases, with 10 bases left in between. This CDR3 region has 14 residues. Germline V gene data show CDR1 as SGHRS and CDR2 as YFSETQ. Full variable domain (outside the CDR3, taken from reference TRBV5-1 and TRBJ1-1): KAGVTQTPRYLIKTRGQQVTLSCSPISGHRSVSWYQQTPGQGLQFLFEYFSETQRNKGNFPGRFSGRQFSNSRSEMNVSTLELGDSALYLCASSLRRDYTEAFFGQGTRLTVV.

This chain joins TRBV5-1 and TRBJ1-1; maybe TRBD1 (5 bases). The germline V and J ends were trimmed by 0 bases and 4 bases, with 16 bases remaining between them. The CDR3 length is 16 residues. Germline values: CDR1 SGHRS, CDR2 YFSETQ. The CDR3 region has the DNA TGCGCCAGCAGCTTGGACCCCCTGGGGCCGGGCACTGAAGCTTTCTTT. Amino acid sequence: CASSLDPLGPGTEAFF.

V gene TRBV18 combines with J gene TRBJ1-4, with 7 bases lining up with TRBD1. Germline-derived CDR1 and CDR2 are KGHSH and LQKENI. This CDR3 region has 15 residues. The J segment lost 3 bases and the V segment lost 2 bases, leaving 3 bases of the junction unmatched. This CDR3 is CASSPGTDSNEKLFF. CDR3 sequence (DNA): TGTGCCAGCTCACCAGGGACAGACTCTAATGAAAAACTGTTTTTT.

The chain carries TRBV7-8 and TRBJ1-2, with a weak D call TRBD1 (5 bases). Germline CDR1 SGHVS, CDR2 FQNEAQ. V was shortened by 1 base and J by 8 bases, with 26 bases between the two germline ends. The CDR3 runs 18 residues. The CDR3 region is CASSLVPQGVRAGRGYTF. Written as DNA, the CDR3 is TGTGCCAGCAGCTTAGTTCCCCAGGGCGTTCGGGCAGGGCGAGGCTACACCTTC.

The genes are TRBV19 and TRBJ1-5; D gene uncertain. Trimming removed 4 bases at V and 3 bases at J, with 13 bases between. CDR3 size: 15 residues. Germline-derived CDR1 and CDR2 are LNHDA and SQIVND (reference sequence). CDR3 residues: CASSKTQLNNQPQHF. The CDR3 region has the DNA TGTGCCAGTAGTAAAACCCAACTCAACAATCAGCCCCAGCATTTT.

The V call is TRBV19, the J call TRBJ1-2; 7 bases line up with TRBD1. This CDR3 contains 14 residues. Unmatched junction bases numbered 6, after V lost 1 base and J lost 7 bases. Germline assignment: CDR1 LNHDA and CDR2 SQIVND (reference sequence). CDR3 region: CASSIAGRGTGYTF. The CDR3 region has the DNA TGTGCCAGTAGTATAGCAGGCAGGGGGACTGGCTACACCTTC.

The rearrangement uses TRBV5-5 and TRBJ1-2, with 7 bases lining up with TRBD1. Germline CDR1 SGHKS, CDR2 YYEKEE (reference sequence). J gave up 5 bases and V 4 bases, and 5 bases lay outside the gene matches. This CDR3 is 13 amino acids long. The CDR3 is CASSQQGSYGYTF. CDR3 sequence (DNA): TGTGCCAGCAGCCAACAGGGGTCATATGGCTACACCTTC.

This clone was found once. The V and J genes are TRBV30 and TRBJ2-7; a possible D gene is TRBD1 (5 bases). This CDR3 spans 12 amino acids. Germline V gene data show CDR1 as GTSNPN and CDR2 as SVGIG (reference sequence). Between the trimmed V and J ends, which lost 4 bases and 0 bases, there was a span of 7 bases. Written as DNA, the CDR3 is TGTGCCTGGAAGGGGATCTCCTACGAGCAGTACTTC. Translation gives CAWKGISYEQYF.

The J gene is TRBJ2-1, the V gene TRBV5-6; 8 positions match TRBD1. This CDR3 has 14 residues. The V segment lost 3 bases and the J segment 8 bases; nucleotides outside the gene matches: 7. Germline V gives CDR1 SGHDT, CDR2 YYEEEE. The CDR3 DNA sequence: TGTGCCAGCAGCTGGAGGACAGGGAATGATGAGCAGTTCTTC. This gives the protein CASSWRTGNDEQFF.

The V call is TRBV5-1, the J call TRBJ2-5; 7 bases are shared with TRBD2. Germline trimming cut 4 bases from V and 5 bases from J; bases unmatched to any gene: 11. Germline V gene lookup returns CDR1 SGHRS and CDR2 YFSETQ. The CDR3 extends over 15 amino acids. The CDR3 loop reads CASSPQGGRVETQYF. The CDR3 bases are TGCGCCAGCAGCCCCCAAGGCGGGAGAGTGGAGACCCAGTACTTC.

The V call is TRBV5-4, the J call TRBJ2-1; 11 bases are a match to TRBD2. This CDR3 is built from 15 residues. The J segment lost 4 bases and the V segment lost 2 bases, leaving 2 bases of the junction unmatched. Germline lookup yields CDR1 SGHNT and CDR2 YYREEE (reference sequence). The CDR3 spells CASSFTSGRYNEQFF. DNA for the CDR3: TGTGCCAGCAGCTTTACTAGCGGGAGATACAATGAGCAGTTCTTC.

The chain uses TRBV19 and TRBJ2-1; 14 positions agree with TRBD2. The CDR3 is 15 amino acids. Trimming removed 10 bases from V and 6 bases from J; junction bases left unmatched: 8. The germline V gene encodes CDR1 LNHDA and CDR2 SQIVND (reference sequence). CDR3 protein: CATMTSGRAVNEQFF. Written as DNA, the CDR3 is TGTGCCACCATGACTAGCGGGAGGGCCGTCAATGAGCAGTTCTTC.